Following are 23 T cell receptor beta chains from one sample sequenced in a study of blood T cell repertoires in COVID-19. Some clones are missing from TCRdb's copy, which holds only in-frame ones; the method was immunoSEQ multiplex PCR. Among about 670,000 clones listed, approximately 90% were seen once. Material: peripheral blood. The source of these receptors is a woman aged 18-30 years with acute or convalescent COVID-19.

This clone turned up a few times. The chain carries TRBV7-2 and TRBJ1-2; D may be TRBD1 (6 bases). With 3 bases removed from V and 2 bases from J, the gap between germline ends came to 10 bases. This CDR3 region has 14 residues. Germline V gene sequence: CDR1 SGHTA, CDR2 FQGNSA. In nucleotides, the CDR3 is TGTGCCAGCAGCTTTCGTGGACAGAACTATGGCTACACCTTC. Protein product: CASSFRGQNYGYTF.

This clone was picked up one time. The chain couples TRBV19 to TRBJ2-7; the match to TRBD2 covers 9 bases. With V trimmed by 5 bases and J by 7 bases, 12 bases remained unmatched. The CDR3 has 15 residues. Germline CDR1 LNHDA, CDR2 SQIVND (reference sequence). The CDR3 DNA follows: TGTGCCAGTAGTCCGTTGCGGGGGGGCTTGGGAGAGCAGTACTTC. Its translation is CASSPLRGGLGEQYF. The full variable domain, rest sourced from reference TRBV19 and TRBJ2-7, is DGGITQSPKYLFRKEGQNVTLSCEQNLNHDAMYWYRQDPGQGLRLIYYSQIVNDFQKGDIAEGYSVSREKKESFPLTVTSAQKNPTAFYLCASSPLRGGLGEQYFGPGTRLTVT.

This chain connects TRBV5-6 to TRBJ2-7, with D possibly matching TRBD2 (6 bases). Germline V gives CDR1 SGHDT, CDR2 YYEEEE. CDR3 length: 13 residues. V was cut by 5 bases and J by 3 bases, with 12 bases left in between. This chain's CDR3 is CASSRGKYYEQYF. The CDR3 region has the DNA TGTGCCAGCAGTCGGGGGAAATACTACGAGCAGTACTTC. Full variable domain (remainder filled in from reference TRBV5-6 and TRBJ2-7): DAGVTQSPTHLIKTRGQQVTLRCSPKSGHDTVSWYQQALGQGPQFIFQYYEEEERQRGNFPDRFSGHQFPNYSSELNVNALLLGDSALYLCASSRGKYYEQYFGPGTRLTVT.

This sequence joins TRBV18 and TRBJ1-3, with 10 positions matching TRBD1. The V gene end was trimmed by 4 bases and the J gene end by 2 bases; junction bases not matched to a gene: 2. This CDR3 is 15 amino acids long. Per germline, CDR1 KGHSH and CDR2 LQKENI. The CDR3: CASSQGQGPGNTIYF. The CDR3 bases are TGTGCCAGCTCACAGGGACAGGGGCCTGGAAACACCATATATTTT.

The V and J genes are TRBV19 and TRBJ1-2; D possibly corresponds to TRBD1 (5 bases). This CDR3 spans 15 amino acids. Deletions cut 10 bases from V and 0 bases from J, with 18 bases between. The germline CDR1 and CDR2 sequences are LNHDA and SQIVND (reference sequence). CDR3 bases: TGTGCCACCAAGACGGGGGGGACCGCTAACTATGGCTACACCTTC. Protein: CATKTGGTANYGYTF.

This chain connects TRBV6-2 or TRBV6-3 to TRBJ1-4, with D maybe TRBD1 (5 bases). CDR1 and CDR2 from the germline V gene are MNHEY and SVGEGT. V lost 5 bases, J lost 5 bases, and 15 bases lay in between. CDR3 size: 15 residues. Here the CDR3 DNA reads TGTGCCAGCAGTGAGCGGGACCTTGGGAATGAAAAACTGTTTTTT. The encoded protein is CASSERDLGNEKLFF.

The chain carries TRBV30 and TRBJ1-1; TRBD1 might be the D (5 bases). V was trimmed by 2 bases and J by 1 base, leaving 11 bases between them. The CDR3 consists of 14 residues. Germline CDR1 is GTSNPN and CDR2 is SVGIG (reference sequence). CDR3 protein: CAWSSGRANTEAFF. CDR3 DNA: TGTGCCTGGAGTTCTGGCAGGGCGAACACTGAAGCTTTCTTT. The entire variable domain, with the rest obtained from reference TRBV30 and TRBJ1-1, is as follows: SQTIHQWPATLVQPVGSPLSLECTVEGTSNPNLYWYRQAAGRGLQLLFYSVGIGQISSEVPQNLSASRPQDRQFILSSKKLLLSDSGFYLCAWSSGRANTEAFFGQGTRLTVV.

This chain's CDR3 is CAWSPRVIGYTF. Written as DNA, the CDR3 is TGTGCCTGGAGTCCCAGGGTAATCGGCTACACCTTC. The gene calls are TRBV30 and TRBJ1-2; D might be TRBD1 (5 bases). The V end lost 2 bases, the J end lost 8 bases, and 12 bases lay between the germline ends. The germline V gene has CDR1 GTSNPN and CDR2 SVGIG (reference sequence). The CDR3 runs to 12 residues.

This clone was recorded once. The rearrangement uses TRBV3-1 (or the pseudogene TRBV3-2) and TRBJ2-2, with a tentative D call TRBD1 (5 bases). Per germline, CDR1 LGHDT and CDR2 YNNKEL (reference sequence). The V gene lost 3 bases and the J gene lost 6 bases, with 11 bases spanning the gap. This CDR3 has 14 amino acids. CDR3 loop: CASSHSPQAGELFF. Written as DNA, the CDR3 is TGTGCCAGCAGCCATAGCCCACAGGCCGGGGAGCTGTTTTTT.

The chain uses TRBV11-2 and TRBJ2-1, with D possibly being TRBD2 (7 bases). The germline V gene has CDR1 SGHAT and CDR2 FQNNGV. The CDR3 totals 13 residues. The V gene lost 3 bases and the J gene lost 9 bases, with 12 bases spanning the gap. The CDR3 DNA follows: TGTGCCAGCAGCTTGTGGGGGGGCATTGAGCAGTTCTTC. This sequence encodes CASSLWGGIEQFF.

CDR3 sequence: CASSESGTSGFLFQETQYF. The CDR3 bases are TGTGCCAGCAGTGAGTCGGGGACTAGCGGGTTTCTGTTCCAAGAGACCCAGTACTTC. The chain couples TRBV2 to TRBJ2-5, with 12 bases that match TRBD2. Germline loops: CDR1 SNHLY, CDR2 FYNNEI. After removal of 3 bases from V and 1 base from J, the junction contained 12 bases not matched to a gene. The CDR3 is made up of 19 amino acids.

V is TRBV27 and J is TRBJ2-1, with 8 bases lining up with TRBD1. CDR3 size: 15 residues. The germline V gene has CDR1 MNHEY and CDR2 SMNVEV (reference sequence). V lost 5 bases to trimming and J lost 4 bases; unmatched junction nucleotides: 7. The CDR3 region is CASSPRTGTYNEQFF. DNA for the CDR3: TGTGCCAGCAGTCCACGGACAGGGACGTACAATGAGCAGTTCTTC.

The chain links TRBV9 to TRBJ2-3; D uncertain. The V end was cut by 5 bases, the J end by 2 bases, with 6 bases between. The CDR3 totals 12 residues. Germline CDR1 reads SGDLS; CDR2 reads YYNGEE. CDR3 loop: CASRANTDTQYF. As DNA, the CDR3 is TGTGCCAGCAGAGCAAACACAGATACGCAGTATTTT.

The sample holds a few counts of this clone. The chain combines TRBV27 with TRBJ1-1; 7 bases match TRBD1. V shed 4 bases, J shed 1 base, and the junction held 6 bases outside the gene matches. The CDR3 has 15 residues. The germline V gene has CDR1 MNHEY and CDR2 SMNVEV (reference sequence). The CDR3 here is CASSSWTGQNTEAFF. Written as DNA, the CDR3 is TGTGCCAGCAGTTCTTGGACAGGCCAGAACACTGAAGCTTTCTTT.

This sequence joins TRBV7-9 and TRBJ1-2, with D unclear. This CDR3 is 12 amino acids long. Germline-derived CDR1 and CDR2 are SEHNR and FQNEAQ (reference sequence). V lost 9 bases and J 6 bases, leaving 14 bases between the germline ends. Here the CDR3 reads CASSTFTHGYTF. The CDR3, as DNA: TGTGCCAGTAGTACCTTCACGCATGGCTACACCTTC.

The chain combines TRBV18 with TRBJ1-1; TRBD1 is a possible D gene (5 bases). The CDR3 sequence is 14 residues long. Trimming took 3 bases from V and 3 from J, leaving 11 bases between them. Looked up from germline, CDR1 is KGHSH and CDR2 is LQKENI. CDR3 sequence: CASSPWQGYTEAFF. In nucleotides, the CDR3 is TGTGCCAGCTCACCCTGGCAGGGATACACTGAAGCTTTCTTT. Full variable domain (rest looked up from reference TRBV18 and TRBJ1-1): NAGVMQNPRHLVRRRGQEARLRCSPMKGHSHVYWYRQLPEEGLKFMVYLQKENIIDESGMPKERFSAEFPKEGPSILRIQQVVRGDSAAYFCASSPWQGYTEAFFGQGTRLTVV.

V usage is TRBV6-5 and J usage is TRBJ1-3, with D possibly being TRBD1 (6 bases). This CDR3 comprises 16 residues. Trimming pared 0 bases from V and 0 bases from J, leaving 9 bases between. CDR1 and CDR2 (germline): MNHEY, SVGAGI. For the CDR3, the DNA is TGTGCCAGCAGTTACTCAGGACAGACCTCTGGAAACACCATATATTTT. Encoded protein: CASSYSGQTSGNTIYF.

This chain joins TRBV7-8 and TRBJ1-1, with D possibly being TRBD1 (6 bases). The CDR3 runs to 17 residues. V lost 5 bases and J lost 1, with 20 bases in between. Germline values: CDR1 SGHVS, CDR2 FQNEAQ. The DNA for the CDR3 is TGTGCCAGCAGCCCACGCGGGGGGCGCGGGGGGAACACTGAAGCTTTCTTT. It encodes CASSPRGGRGGNTEAFF.

The table lists this clone with a count of one. This rearrangement joins TRBV24-1 to TRBJ1-2; 8 bases match TRBD1. CDR1 KGHDR and CDR2 SFDVKD come from the germline V gene. After removal of 3 bases from V and 4 bases from J, the junction contained 15 bases not matched to a gene. The CDR3 runs 18 residues. DNA for the CDR3: TGTGCCACCAGTGATACCAGGCCTGGACAGGGTGGGACCTATGGCTACACCTTC. Translating it yields CATSDTRPGQGGTYGYTF.

This clone was picked up one time. The rearrangement joins TRBV5-1 to TRBJ2-1, with 10 bases fitting TRBD2. V trimming: 4 bases; J trimming: 5 bases; junction bases outside the gene matches: 9. CDR1 is SGHRS and CDR2 is YFSETQ in the germline V gene. The CDR3 consists of 16 residues. CDR3 in amino acids: CASSLRSGGSNNEQFF. CDR3 coding DNA: TGCGCCAGCAGCCTCCGTAGCGGGGGGTCGAACAATGAGCAGTTCTTC.

V gene TRBV7-9 combines with J gene TRBJ1-5, with a tentative D call TRBD1 (5 bases). The CDR3 length is 14 residues. Deletions cut 5 bases from V and 4 bases from J, with 12 bases between. Germline CDR1 reads SEHNR; CDR2 reads FQNEAQ (reference sequence). The CDR3 loop is CASSTTRGNQPQHF. The CDR3 nucleotides read TGTGCCAGCAGCACGACCCGGGGGAATCAGCCCCAGCATTTT.

V and J are TRBV6-2 or TRBV6-3 and TRBJ2-2; D possibly corresponds to TRBD1 (5 bases). The V gene's germline CDR1 is MNHEY and CDR2 SVGEGT. The V end was cut by 7 bases, the J end by 0 bases, with 18 bases between. The CDR3 length is 17 residues. In DNA, the CDR3 is TGTGCCAGCACCCCCTGGAAACAGGCAGCGAACACCGGGGAGCTGTTTTTT. The encoded protein is CASTPWKQAANTGELFF.

CDR3 loop: CASSPPMTQAQFF. The CDR3 DNA reads TGTGCCAGCTCACCACCGATGACACAGGCGCAGTTCTTC. The chain couples TRBV18 to TRBJ2-1; D is perhaps TRBD1 (5 bases). CDR1 KGHSH and CDR2 LQKENI come from the germline V gene. The length of the CDR3 is 13 residues. The V gene lost 0 bases and the J gene lost 12 bases, with 12 bases spanning the gap.